These 11 T cell receptor beta chains originate from one sample sequenced in a study of T-cell reconstitution after alpha-beta-depleted transplantation in children. Unique molecular identifiers were incorporated into the prepared TCRbeta library. TCRdb itself ran the PCR reads through MiXCR, one entry per CDR3 protein. The sample shows about 340,000 distinct CDR3 sequences, around 16% of them seen only once. The source material was PBMCs, mostly from graft donor cells, sampled 360 days after TCRalphabeta/CD19-depleted stem cell transplant. The receptors originated from a male patient aged 2-15 years who had a stem cell transplant for acute lymphoblastic leukemia, so the T cells may come from the graft donor.

This clonotype was picked up a small number of times. J is TRBJ1-6 and V is TRBV28; no reliable D call. The V end was cut by 7 bases, the J end by 0 bases, with 7 bases between. Germline CDR1 reads MDHEN; CDR2 reads SYDVKM. This CDR3 is built from 14 residues. In DNA, the CDR3 is TGTGCCAGCAAGCTGAGCTCCTATAATTCACCCCTCCACTTT. It encodes CASKLSSYNSPLHF.

This clonotype has only a few counts. V gene TRBV11-2 combines with J gene TRBJ2-1; 7 positions agree with TRBD2. V gave up 5 bases and J gave up 7 bases; unmatched junction bases: 14. Germline assignment: CDR1 SGHAT and CDR2 FQNNGV. The CDR3 has 16 amino acids. The CDR3: CASSPIRAGVGNEQFF. The CDR3 DNA reads TGTGCCAGCAGCCCCATTAGGGCGGGAGTAGGAAATGAGCAGTTCTTC.

Ten or more counts support this clonotype. The rearrangement links TRBV10-3 to TRBJ2-5; the D call may be TRBD1 or TRBD2 (5 bases each). Trimming removed 0 bases from V and 1 base from J, with 12 bases in between. CDR1 and CDR2 from the germline V gene are ENHRY and SYGVKD. CDR3 length: 16 amino acids. The CDR3, as DNA: TGTGCCATCAGTGAGTCAACGGGGCGGGCCCAAGAGACCCAGTACTTC. It is translated as CAISESTGRAQETQYF.

In this sample, this clonotype turned up a few times. V is TRBV9 and J is TRBJ1-2, with a possible D match to TRBD1 (5 bases). Per the germline V gene, CDR1 is SGDLS and CDR2 is YYNGEE. CDR3 length equals 16 residues. The V end lost 1 base, the J end lost 1 base, and 14 bases lay between the germline ends. CDR3 loop: CASSVSLRDGNYGYTF. CDR3 bases: TGTGCCAGCAGCGTAAGTCTTAGGGACGGTAACTATGGCTACACCTTC.

This clonotype was seen a handful of times. This chain links TRBV5-5 with TRBJ2-2; weak D call: TRBD1 (6 bases). V was cut by 0 bases and J by 9 bases, with 15 bases left in between. Germline V CDR1 and CDR2: SGHKS, YYEKEE (reference sequence). The length of the CDR3 is 15 residues. This CDR3 reads CASSLGQGISRELFF. In nucleotides, the CDR3 is TGTGCCAGCAGCTTGGGGCAGGGGATTTCCAGGGAGCTGTTTTTT. The full variable domain, with the rest looked up from reference TRBV5-5 and TRBJ2-2, is DAGVTQSPTHLIKTRGQQVTLRCSPISGHKSVSWYQQVLGQGPQFIFQYYEKEERGRGNFPDRFSARQFPNYSSELNVNALLLGDSALYLCASSLGQGISRELFFGEGSRLTVL.

The V call is TRBV29-1, the J call TRBJ2-3; 7 positions agree with TRBD2. Germline loops: CDR1 SQVTM, CDR2 ANQGSEA. The CDR3 consists of 16 residues. Trimming cost V 1 base and J 0 bases; bases outside gene matches: 7. In DNA form, the CDR3 reads TGCAGCGTTGAAGGGTCTAGCGGTTTGAGCACAGATACGCAGTATTTT. Its protein is CSVEGSSGLSTDTQYF.

The CDR3 DNA is TGTGCCAGCAGCTTGACTCTGAAGCAGTACTTC. Amino acid sequence: CASSLTLKQYF. The chain uses TRBV28 and TRBJ2-7; D remains ambiguous. This CDR3 region has 11 residues. The V and J ends lost 6 bases and 8 bases respectively, with 11 bases between them. Germline lookup yields CDR1 MDHEN and CDR2 SYDVKM.

This clonotype was recorded many times. The chain recombines TRBV10-3 with TRBJ1-5; TRBD1 agrees at 11 bases. CDR1 is ENHRY and CDR2 is SYGVKD in the germline V gene. The CDR3 is 19 residues long. V lost 6 bases and J lost 0; bases outside the gene matches: 13. The CDR3 loop reads CAISTTRTGGHYSNQPQHF. The CDR3 coding sequence is TGTGCCATCAGCACGACACGGACAGGGGGCCATTATAGCAATCAGCCCCAGCATTTT.

This clonotype has only a few counts. The chain recombines TRBV7-3 with TRBJ2-6; 8 bases fit TRBD2. The germline V gene encodes CDR1 SGHTA and CDR2 FQGTGA. The CDR3 runs to 17 residues. J lost 1 base, V lost 0 bases, and 2 bases had no gene match. Here the CDR3 DNA reads TGTGCCAGCAGCTTAACCGGGACTAGGTCTGGGGCCAACGTCCTGACTTTC. It specifies CASSLTGTRSGANVLTF.

The rearrangement links TRBV15 to TRBJ2-3, with a possible D match to TRBD2 (6 bases). V was shortened by 6 bases and J by 1 base, with 8 bases between the two germline ends. Germline V CDR1 and CDR2: LNHNV, YYDKDF (reference sequence). The CDR3 length is 13 residues. CDR3 bases: TGTGCCACCAGATCGGGGGGCACAGATACGCAGTATTTT. It is translated as CATRSGGTDTQYF.

The V and J genes are TRBV10-2 and TRBJ2-7; 14 nucleotides match TRBD2. Trimming removed 6 bases from V and 6 bases from J; junction bases left unmatched: 7. The CDR3 is 15 amino acids. Germline V CDR1 and CDR2: WSHSY, SAAADI. The CDR3 coding sequence is TGCGCCAGCAGGGTGGGACTAGCGGGAGTAGGCGAGCAGTACTTC. Translated: CASRVGLAGVGEQYF.